The present entry profiles one T cell receptor (beta chain) with its context. The antigen is not known. Germline assignment: CDR1 SGHRS and CDR2 YFSETQ. This CDR3 comprises 13 residues. The germline V and J ends were trimmed by 4 bases and 5 bases, with 9 bases remaining between them. The data stem from a study of T cell responses to AZD1222 COVID-19 vaccine. Profiling relied on immunoSEQ multiplex PCR, and the TCRdb table lists in-frame clones only, not all of them. The repertoire holds about 210,000 clones, with 85% to 95% as singletons. Study-level results: Most donors were white British and more were female, and clonal diversity was possibly underestimated. Reports say nearly half of spike-specific TCRs go after unmutated variant regions. Repertoires were obtained only post-peak T cell response. Two AZD1222 doses significantly raised spike-specific TCR breadth and depth over controls.

The chain is built from TRBV5-1 and TRBJ2-2; D is possibly TRBD1 or TRBD2 (5 bases each). The sequences come from peripheral blood, collected on day 0 of AZD1222 vaccination. This clonotype originated in an adult in good health. In DNA, the CDR3 is TGCGCCAGCAGCCCCAGGGAGACCGGGGAGCTGTTTTTT. It encodes CASSPRETGELFF.